This TCR beta chain is drawn from a study of T-cell reconstitution after alpha-beta-depleted transplantation in children. Notes on the study in general: One year after transplant, T-cell counts and diversity came mostly from newly produced T cells. The high TCRbeta diversity at day 60 in some patients came from surviving recipient T cells and thymic progenitors. Approximately two months post-transplant, alpha-beta T cells reportedly originated from several hundred expanded graft clones.

As for this clonotype: Its antigen remains unknown.

Germline-derived CDR1 and CDR2 are DFQATT and SNEGSKA (reference sequence). The CDR3 covers 16 residues. V lost 6 bases, J lost 4 bases, and 14 bases stayed unmatched. This sample's TCRbeta library carried unique molecular identifier barcodes. TCRdb re-derived calls from the PCR reads in MiXCR, one entry per CDR3 protein. The sample records about 58,000 distinct CDR3 sequences, less than 55% being singletons. The sequenced sample was PBMCs, mostly from graft donor cells, obtained 360 days after TCRalphabeta/CD19-depleted stem cell transplant. The chain combines TRBV20-1 with TRBJ2-3; 9 nucleotides match TRBD1. The TCR comes from a male patient younger than 18 who had a stem cell transplant for acute lymphoblastic leukemia, so the T cells may come from the graft donor. CDR3 nucleotide sequence: TGCAGTGCAGTCCCGGGACAGGGTTGGGGGCCAGATACGCAGTATTTT. Protein product: CSAVPGQGWGPDTQYF.